Detailed here is one TCR beta chain. What it recognizes is unknown. The record originates from a study of cytomegalovirus exposure and HLA in healthy donors. CDR3 length equals 14 residues. The germline CDR1 and CDR2 sequences are LNHDA and SQIVND (reference sequence). V trimming: 5 bases; J trimming: 2 bases; junction bases outside the gene matches: 5. Whole-study results and caveats: Cytomegalovirus status was reportedly diagnosed by the classifier with high sensitivity and specificity.

The PCR had 60 Vbeta and 13 Jbeta primers. The repertoire was sequenced with immunoSEQ multiplex PCR; TCRdb's copy has only in-frame clones and lacks some. The sample lists about 190,000 clones, more than 70% seen once, with 4.5% to 5.5% in the top ten. This sequence joins TRBV19 and TRBJ2-7, with 8 bases that match TRBD2. This receptor was identified in a man aged 25 to 40 in good health and CMV-seropositive. Sequenced input: PBMCs. CDR3 DNA: TGTGCCAGTAGTCAGGGGCGGGGGGCCTACGAGCAGTACTTC. Protein sequence: CASSQGRGAYEQYF.